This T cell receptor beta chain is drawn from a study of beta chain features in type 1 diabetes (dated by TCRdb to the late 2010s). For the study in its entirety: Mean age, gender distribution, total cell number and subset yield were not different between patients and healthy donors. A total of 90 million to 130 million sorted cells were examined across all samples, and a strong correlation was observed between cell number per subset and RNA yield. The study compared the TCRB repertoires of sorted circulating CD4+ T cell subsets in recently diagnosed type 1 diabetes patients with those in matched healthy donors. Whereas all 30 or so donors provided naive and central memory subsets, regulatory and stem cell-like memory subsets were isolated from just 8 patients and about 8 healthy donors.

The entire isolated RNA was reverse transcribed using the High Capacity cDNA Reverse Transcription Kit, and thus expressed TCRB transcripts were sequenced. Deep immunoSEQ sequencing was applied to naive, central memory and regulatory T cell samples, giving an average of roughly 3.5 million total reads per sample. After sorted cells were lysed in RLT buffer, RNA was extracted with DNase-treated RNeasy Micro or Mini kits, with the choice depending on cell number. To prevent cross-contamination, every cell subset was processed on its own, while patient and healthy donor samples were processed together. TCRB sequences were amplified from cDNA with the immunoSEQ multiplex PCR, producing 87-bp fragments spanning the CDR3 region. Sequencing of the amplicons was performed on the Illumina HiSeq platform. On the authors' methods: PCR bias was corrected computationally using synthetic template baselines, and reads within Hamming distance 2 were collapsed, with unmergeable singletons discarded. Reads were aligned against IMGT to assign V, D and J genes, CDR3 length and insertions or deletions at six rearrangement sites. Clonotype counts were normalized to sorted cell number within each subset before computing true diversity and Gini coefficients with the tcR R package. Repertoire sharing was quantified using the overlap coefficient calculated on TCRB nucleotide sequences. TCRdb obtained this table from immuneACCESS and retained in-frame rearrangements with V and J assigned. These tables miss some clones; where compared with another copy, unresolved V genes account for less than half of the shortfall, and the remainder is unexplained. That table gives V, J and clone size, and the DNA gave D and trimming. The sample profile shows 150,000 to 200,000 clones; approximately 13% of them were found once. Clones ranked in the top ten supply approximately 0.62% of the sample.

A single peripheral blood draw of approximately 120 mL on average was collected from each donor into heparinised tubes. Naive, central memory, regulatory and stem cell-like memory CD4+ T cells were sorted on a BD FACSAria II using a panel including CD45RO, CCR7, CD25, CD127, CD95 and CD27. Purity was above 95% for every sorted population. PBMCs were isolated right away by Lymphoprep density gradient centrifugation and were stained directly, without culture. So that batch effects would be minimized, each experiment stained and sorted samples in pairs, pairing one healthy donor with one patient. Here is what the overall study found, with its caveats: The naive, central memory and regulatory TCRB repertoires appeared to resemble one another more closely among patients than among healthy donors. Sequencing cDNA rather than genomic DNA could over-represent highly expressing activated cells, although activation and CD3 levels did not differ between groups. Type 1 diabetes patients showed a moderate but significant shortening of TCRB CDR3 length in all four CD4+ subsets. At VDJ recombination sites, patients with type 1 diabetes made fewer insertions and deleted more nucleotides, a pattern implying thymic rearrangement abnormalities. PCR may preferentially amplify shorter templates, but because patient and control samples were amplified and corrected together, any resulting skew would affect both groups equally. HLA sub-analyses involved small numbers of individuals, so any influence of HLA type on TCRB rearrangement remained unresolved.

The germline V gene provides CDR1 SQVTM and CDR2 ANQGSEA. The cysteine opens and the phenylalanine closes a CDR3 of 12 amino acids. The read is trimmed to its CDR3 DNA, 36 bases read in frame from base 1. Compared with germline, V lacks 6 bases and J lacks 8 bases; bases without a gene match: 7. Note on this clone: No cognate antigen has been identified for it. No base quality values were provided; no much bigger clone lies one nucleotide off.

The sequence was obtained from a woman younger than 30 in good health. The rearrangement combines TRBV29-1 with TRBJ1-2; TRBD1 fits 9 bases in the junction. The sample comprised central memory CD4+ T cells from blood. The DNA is TGCAGCGTCCGCCGGGACAGGGAGGGCTACACCTTC. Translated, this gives CSVRRDREGYTF.